This T cell receptor (beta chain) is from a study of T cells after somatic rescue of genetic block. Repertoires were generated with immunoSEQ multiplex PCR, while TCRdb's copy carries only in-frame clones and drops some. The sample holds some 74,000 clones; roughly 93% are singletons and the top ten take approximately 2.9%. With 7 bases removed from V and 0 bases from J, the gap between germline ends came to 13 bases. The CDR3 runs to 14 residues. Germline CDR1 is SGHAT and CDR2 is FQNNGV. The V gene is TRBV11-2, the J gene TRBJ2-7; D may correspond to TRBD1 or TRBD2 (7 bases each). Sequencing input: peripheral blood mononuclear cells (PBMCs). The clonotype comes from a man under 40. DNA of the CDR3: TGTGCCAGCACCCAGGGGGGGACCTCCTACGAGCAGTACTTC. Protein: CASTQGGTSYEQYF.